This T cell receptor (beta chain) was identified in a study of blood T cells in healthy people across ages. Whole-study results and caveats: Researchers judged that diversity estimates from one million T cells fell short of true values.

Total RNA extraction produced at least 5 micrograms (per sample) for the study. In regard to this clonotype: What it recognizes is unknown.

V lost 4 bases, J lost 1 base, and 10 bases lay in between. The CDR3 is 14 residues long. Per germline, CDR1 SQVTM and CDR2 ANQGSEA. A J-beta primer mix and a sample-barcoded 5' primer were used in a second PCR of roughly 6 to 11 cycles. TCRdb re-analysed the 5' RACE reads in MiXCR, keeping a single row per CDR3 protein. The sample contains about 580,000 distinct CDR3 sequences, more than 45% of which appear only once. This clonotype originated in a man older than 75 in good health. The sample was blood. The gene calls are TRBV29-1 and TRBJ2-2; a possible D gene is TRBD2 (6 bases). The CDR3 region has the DNA TGCAGCGTTGGGGTAGCGGTGAACACCGGGGAGCTGTTTTTT. Encoded protein: CSVGVAVNTGELFF.